This T cell receptor (beta chain) derives from a study of type 1 regulatory T cells. Across the study: This in vitro CD4 product, T-allo10, is enriched for Tr1 cells and alloantigen-specific. Findings of the study overall: Tr1 cells had a more restricted TCR repertoire than non-Tr1 cells.

This clonotype turned up a few times. The antigen is unknown. The CDR3 loop spans 15 amino acids. The V and J ends lost 3 bases and 2 bases respectively, with 9 bases between them. Germline CDR1 SGDLS, CDR2 YYNGEE. TCRdb re-called the reads through MiXCR, storing one row per CDR3 protein. The sample lists 70,000 or so distinct CDR3 sequences, less than 25% seen once, with more than 7.5% in the top ten. The sequencing input was cultured type 1 regulatory T (Tr1) cells, either the whole culture or a sorted fraction (not recorded which). The chain carries TRBV9 and TRBJ1-6; possible D gene TRBD1, 6 bases. This clonotype was sampled from a human donor in good health. The CDR3 spells CASSEGGTYNSPLHF. CDR3 nucleotides: TGTGCCAGCAGCGAGGGGGGTACCTATAATTCACCCCTCCACTTT.